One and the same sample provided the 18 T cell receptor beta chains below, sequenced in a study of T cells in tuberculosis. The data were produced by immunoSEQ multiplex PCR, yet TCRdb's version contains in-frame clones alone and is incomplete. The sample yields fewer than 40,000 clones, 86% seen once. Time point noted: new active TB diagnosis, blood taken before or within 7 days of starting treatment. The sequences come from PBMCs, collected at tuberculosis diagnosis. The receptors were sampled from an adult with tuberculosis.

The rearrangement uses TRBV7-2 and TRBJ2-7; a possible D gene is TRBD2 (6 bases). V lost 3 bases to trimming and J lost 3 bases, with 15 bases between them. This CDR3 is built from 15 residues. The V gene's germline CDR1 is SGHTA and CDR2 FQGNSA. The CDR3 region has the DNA TGTGCCAGCAGCTTCCCAGCGGGTGGGGTCTACGAGCAGTACTTC. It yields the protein CASSFPAGGVYEQYF.

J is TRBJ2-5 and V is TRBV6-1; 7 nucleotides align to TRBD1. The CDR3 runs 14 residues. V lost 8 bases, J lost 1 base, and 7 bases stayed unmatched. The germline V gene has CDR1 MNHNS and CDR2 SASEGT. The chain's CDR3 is CASFGQAIQETQYF. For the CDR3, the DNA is TGTGCCAGCTTTGGACAGGCTATCCAAGAGACCCAGTACTTC.

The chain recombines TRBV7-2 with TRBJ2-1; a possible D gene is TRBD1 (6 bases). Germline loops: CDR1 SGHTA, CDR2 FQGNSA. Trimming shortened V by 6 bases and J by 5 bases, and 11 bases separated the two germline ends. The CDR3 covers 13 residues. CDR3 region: CASRQGINNEQFF. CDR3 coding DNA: TGTGCCAGCAGGCAGGGGATTAACAATGAGCAGTTCTTC.

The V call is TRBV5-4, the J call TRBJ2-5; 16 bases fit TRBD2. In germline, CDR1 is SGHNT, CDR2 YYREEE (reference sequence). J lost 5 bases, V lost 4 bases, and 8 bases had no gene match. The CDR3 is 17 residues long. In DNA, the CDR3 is TGTGCCAGCAGCCCGGGACTAGCGGGAGGGCTTAGGGAGACCCAGTACTTC. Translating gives CASSPGLAGGLRETQYF.

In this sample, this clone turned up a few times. This chain's CDR3 is CASSLPGKTQYF. Written as DNA, the CDR3 is TGTGCCAGCAGTTTACCGGGAAAGACCCAGTACTTC. This chain uses TRBV27 with TRBJ2-5, with D maybe TRBD2 (5 bases). The CDR3 covers 12 residues. The ends were cut back, 2 bases at V and 6 bases at J, with 7 bases in the middle. CDR1 and CDR2 from the germline V gene are MNHEY and SMNVEV (reference sequence).

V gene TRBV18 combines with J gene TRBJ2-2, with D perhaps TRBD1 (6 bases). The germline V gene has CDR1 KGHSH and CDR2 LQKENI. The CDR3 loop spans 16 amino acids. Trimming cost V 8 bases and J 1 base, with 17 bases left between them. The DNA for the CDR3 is TGTGCCAGCGACCAACAGGGTTCGGGGAACACCGGGGAGCTGTTTTTT. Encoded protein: CASDQQGSGNTGELFF.

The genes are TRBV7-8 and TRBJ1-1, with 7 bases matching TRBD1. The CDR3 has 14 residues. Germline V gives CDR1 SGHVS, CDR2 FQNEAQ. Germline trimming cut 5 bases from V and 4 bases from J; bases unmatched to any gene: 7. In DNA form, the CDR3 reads TGTGCCAGCAGCCGACAGGGAAGGACCACTGAAGCTTTCTTT. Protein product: CASSRQGRTTEAFF.

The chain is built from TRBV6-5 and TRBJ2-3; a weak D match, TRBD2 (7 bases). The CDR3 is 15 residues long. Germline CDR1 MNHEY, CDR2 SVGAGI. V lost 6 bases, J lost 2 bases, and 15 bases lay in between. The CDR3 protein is CASRGGGANTDTQYF. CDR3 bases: TGTGCCAGCAGGGGTGGGGGGGCCAACACAGATACGCAGTATTTT.

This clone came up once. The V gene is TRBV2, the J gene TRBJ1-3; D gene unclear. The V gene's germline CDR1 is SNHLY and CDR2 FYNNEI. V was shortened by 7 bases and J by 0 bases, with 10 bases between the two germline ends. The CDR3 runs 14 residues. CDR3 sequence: CASNYLSSGNTIYF. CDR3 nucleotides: TGTGCCAGCAATTACCTGAGCTCTGGAAACACCATATATTTT.

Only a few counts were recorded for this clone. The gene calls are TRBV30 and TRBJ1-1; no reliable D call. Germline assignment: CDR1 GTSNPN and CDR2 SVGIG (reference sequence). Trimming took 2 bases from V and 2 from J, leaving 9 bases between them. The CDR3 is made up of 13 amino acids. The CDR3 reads CAWSIYRNTEAFF. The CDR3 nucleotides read TGTGCCTGGAGTATTTACAGAAACACTGAAGCTTTCTTT.

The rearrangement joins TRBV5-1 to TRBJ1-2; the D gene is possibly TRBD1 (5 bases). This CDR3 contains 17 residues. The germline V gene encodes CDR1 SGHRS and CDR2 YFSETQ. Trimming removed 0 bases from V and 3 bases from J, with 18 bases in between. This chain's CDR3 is CASSLGGLLLLYYGYTF. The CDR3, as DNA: TGCGCCAGCAGCTTGGGGGGCCTGCTCCTCCTGTACTATGGCTACACCTTC.

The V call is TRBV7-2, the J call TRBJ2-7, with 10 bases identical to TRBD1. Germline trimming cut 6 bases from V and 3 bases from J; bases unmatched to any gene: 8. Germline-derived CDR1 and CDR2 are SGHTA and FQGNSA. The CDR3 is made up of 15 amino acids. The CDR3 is CASRLRQGAIYEQYF. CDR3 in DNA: TGTGCCAGCAGGCTAAGACAGGGGGCGATCTACGAGCAGTACTTC.

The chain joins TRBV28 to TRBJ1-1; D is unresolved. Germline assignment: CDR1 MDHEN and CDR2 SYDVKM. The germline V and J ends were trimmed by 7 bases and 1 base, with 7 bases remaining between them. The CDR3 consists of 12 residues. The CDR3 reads CASTRWNTEAFF. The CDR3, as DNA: TGTGCCAGCACGCGGTGGAACACTGAAGCTTTCTTT.

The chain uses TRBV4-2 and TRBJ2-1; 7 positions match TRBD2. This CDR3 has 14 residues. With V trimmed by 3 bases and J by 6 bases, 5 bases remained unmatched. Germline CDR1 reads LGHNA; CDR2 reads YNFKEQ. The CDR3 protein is CASSQDAGVNEQFF. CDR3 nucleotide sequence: TGTGCCAGCAGCCAGGACGCGGGAGTCAATGAGCAGTTCTTC.

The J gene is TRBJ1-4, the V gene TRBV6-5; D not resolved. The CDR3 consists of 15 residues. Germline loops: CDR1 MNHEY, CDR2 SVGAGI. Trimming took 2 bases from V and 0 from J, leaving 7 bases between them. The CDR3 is CASSYLGATNEKLFF. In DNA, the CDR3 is TGTGCCAGCAGTTACCTGGGCGCAACTAATGAAAAACTGTTTTTT.

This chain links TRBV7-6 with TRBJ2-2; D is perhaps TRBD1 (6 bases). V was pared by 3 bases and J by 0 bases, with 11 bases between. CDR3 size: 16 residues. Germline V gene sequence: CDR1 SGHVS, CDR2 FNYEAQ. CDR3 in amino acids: CASSFLGGTNTGELFF. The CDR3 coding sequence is TGTGCCAGCAGCTTTCTAGGGGGAACGAACACCGGGGAGCTGTTTTTT. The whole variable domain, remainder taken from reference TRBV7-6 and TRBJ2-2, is GAGVSQSPRYKVTKRGQDVALRCDPISGHVSLYWYRQALGQGPEFLTYFNYEAQQDKSGLPNDRFSAERPEGSISTLTIQRTEQRDSAMYRCASSFLGGTNTGELFFGEGSRLTVL.

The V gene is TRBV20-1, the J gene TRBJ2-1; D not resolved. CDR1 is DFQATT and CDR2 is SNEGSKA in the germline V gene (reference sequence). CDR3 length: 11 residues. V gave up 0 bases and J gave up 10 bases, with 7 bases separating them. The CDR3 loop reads CSARDSLEQFF. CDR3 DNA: TGCAGTGCTAGAGATTCTCTCGAGCAGTTCTTC.

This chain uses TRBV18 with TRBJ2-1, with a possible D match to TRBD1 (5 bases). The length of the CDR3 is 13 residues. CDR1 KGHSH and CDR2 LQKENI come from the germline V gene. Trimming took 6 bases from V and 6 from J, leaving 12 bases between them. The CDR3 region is CASSQTQGNEQFF. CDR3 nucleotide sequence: TGTGCCAGCTCGCAAACTCAGGGCAATGAGCAGTTCTTC.